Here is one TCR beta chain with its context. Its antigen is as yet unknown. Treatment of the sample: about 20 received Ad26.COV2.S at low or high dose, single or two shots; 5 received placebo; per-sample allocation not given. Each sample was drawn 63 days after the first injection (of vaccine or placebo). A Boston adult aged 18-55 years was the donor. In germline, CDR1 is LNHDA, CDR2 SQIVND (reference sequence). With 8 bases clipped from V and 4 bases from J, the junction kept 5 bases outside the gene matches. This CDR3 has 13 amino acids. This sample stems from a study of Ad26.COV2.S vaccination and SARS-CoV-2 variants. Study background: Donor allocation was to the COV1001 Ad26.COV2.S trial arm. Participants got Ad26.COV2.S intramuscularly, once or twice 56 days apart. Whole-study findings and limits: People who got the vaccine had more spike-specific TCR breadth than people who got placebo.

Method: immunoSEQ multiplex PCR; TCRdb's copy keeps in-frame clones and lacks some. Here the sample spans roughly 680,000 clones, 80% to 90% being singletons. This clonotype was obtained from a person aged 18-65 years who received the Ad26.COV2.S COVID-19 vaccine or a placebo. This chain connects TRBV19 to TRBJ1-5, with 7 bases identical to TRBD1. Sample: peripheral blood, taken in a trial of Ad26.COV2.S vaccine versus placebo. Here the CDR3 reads CASAGTANQPQHF. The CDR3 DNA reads TGTGCCAGTGCCGGGACAGCGAATCAGCCCCAGCATTTT.